This record concerns one T cell receptor beta chain sequence. Its specificity is not known. The stimulus was lysate of CMV-infected fibroblasts, approximately 9.6 ug/mL. Sorted nonresponding memory CD4+ T cells were CD40L-negative, CD69-negative, CD45RO-high. This entry comes from a study of persistence of HIV-infected CD4 T cells. V shed 5 bases, J shed 4 bases, and the junction held 9 bases outside the gene matches. The CDR3 length is 16 residues. In germline, CDR1 is MDHEN, CDR2 SYDVKM. The libraries were made with immunoSEQ version 4 in survey mode. The data were produced by immunoSEQ multiplex PCR, yet TCRdb's version contains in-frame clones alone and is incomplete. The sample includes about 50,000 clones, about 80% seen only once; the top ten take 3%.

V is TRBV28 and J is TRBJ2-7; TRBD1 aligns across 12 bases. The sequence was obtained from an adult man with HIV who was CMV-seropositive. The material sequenced was CD4+ T cells sorted from PBMCs after roughly 20-hour stimulation, taken from a patient who received antiretroviral therapy. CDR3 region: CASSLSGTGGGYEQYF. The CDR3 DNA follows: TGTGCCAGCAGTCTATCCGGGACAGGGGGCGGGTACGAGCAGTACTTC.